These 23 T cell receptor beta chains came from one sample sequenced in a study of low-dose radiotherapy and immunotherapy resistance in tumors. TRAV- and TRBV-specific primers were used for first-strand cDNA, which covered alpha and beta chains. The authors ran 15 to 20 PCR cycles to amplify TCRs with a constant-region primer and V-primer adapter. One entry per CDR3 protein results from TCRdb running MiXCR on the reads. The top ten hold around 4% of the sample, which has about 39,000 distinct CDR3 sequences, around a third seen once. Indicated time point: before trial treatment. The sequencing used PBMCs, collected before treatment. Every receptor here comes from a male donor with gallbladder cancer.

The chain has TRBV28 and TRBJ2-7; 9 bases fit TRBD2. The CDR3 length is 15 residues. Germline V lookup: CDR1 MDHEN, CDR2 SYDVKM. The trim removed 7 bases at V and 0 bases at J, leaving 7 bases unmatched. DNA of the CDR3: TGTGCCAGCACTTTTAGCGGGGGAAGCTCCTACGAGCAGTACTTC. Protein sequence: CASTFSGGSSYEQYF.

This clonotype qualifies as medium-sized. This sequence joins TRBV2 and TRBJ2-3; 10 bases are shared with TRBD2. This CDR3 has 16 residues. V was pared by 5 bases and J by 2 bases, with 7 bases of the junction left unmatched. Germline CDR1 SNHLY, CDR2 FYNNEI. CDR3 sequence (DNA): TGTGCCAGCAGTCCTTGGAGCGGGGGGGCCACAGATACGCAGTATTTT. Translating gives CASSPWSGGATDTQYF.

This clonotype has at least ten counts. This chain connects TRBV12-3 or TRBV12-4 to TRBJ2-2; D is ambiguous. This CDR3 region has 16 residues. The ends were cut back, 2 bases at V and 0 bases at J, with 10 bases in the middle. In DNA, the CDR3 is TGTGCCAGCAGTTTATGGGCTGGATCGAACACCGGGGAGCTGTTTTTT. The encoded protein is CASSLWAGSNTGELFF.

This clonotype is medium-sized within its sample. This chain uses TRBV27 with TRBJ2-1; D is ambiguous. CDR1 is MNHEY and CDR2 is SMNVEV in the germline V gene (reference sequence). V was shortened by 2 bases and J by 9 bases, with 8 bases between the two germline ends. The CDR3 runs 12 residues. The CDR3, as DNA: TGTGCCAGCAGTTTAGATGGCCGTGAGCAGTTCTTC. Translating gives CASSLDGREQFF.

The rearrangement uses TRBV19 and TRBJ2-5; TRBD2 aligns across 9 bases. Germline V gene lookup returns CDR1 LNHDA and CDR2 SQIVND (reference sequence). Trimming took 7 bases from V and 4 from J; bases not matched to a gene: 10. The CDR3 length is 15 residues. CDR3 residues: CASKLGGGAGETQYF. CDR3 DNA: TGTGCCAGTAAATTAGGCGGGGGGGCCGGAGAGACCCAGTACTTC.

This chain joins TRBV2 and TRBJ2-1; a possible D gene is TRBD1 (7 bases). V was trimmed by 7 bases and J by 8 bases, leaving 21 bases between them. The CDR3 contains 15 residues. The germline V gene has CDR1 SNHLY and CDR2 FYNNEI. The CDR3 nucleotides read TGTGCCAGCAAGCCGAGAAACAGGGGAGGCGATGAGCAGTTCTTC. Translation gives CASKPRNRGGDEQFF.

As to this clonotype: A read error is the likely source, as a far larger clone sits one nucleotide away. CDR3 coding DNA: TGTGCCAGCAGCTTAGTAGCGGGGGGGCAAGATACGCGGTATTTT. This translates into CASSLVAGGQDTRYF. This sequence joins TRBV11-3 and TRBJ2-3, with TRBD2 identical over 11 bases. Germline V gives CDR1 SGHNT, CDR2 YENEEA. This CDR3 is 15 amino acids long.

The genes are TRBV6-2 or TRBV6-3 and TRBJ2-1, with D tentatively TRBD1 (6 bases). Per the germline V gene, CDR1 is MNHEY and CDR2 is SVGEGT. This CDR3 region has 14 residues. V lost 6 bases to trimming and J lost 2 bases, with 11 bases between them. The CDR3 DNA reads as TGTGCCAGCAGGGGTGGGGGCCCCTACAATGAGCAGTTCTTC. Its translation: CASRGGGPYNEQFF.

This clonotype was observed a single time. The chain joins TRBV6-2 or TRBV6-3 to TRBJ2-7, with 8 bases identical to TRBD1. This CDR3 region has 13 residues. Germline-derived CDR1 and CDR2 are MNHEY and SVGEGT. Trimming cost V 6 bases and J 3 bases; bases outside gene matches: 4. Here the CDR3 reads CASSWTGRYEQYF. CDR3 nucleotide sequence: TGTGCCAGCAGCTGGACAGGGCGCTACGAGCAGTACTTC.

This clonotype was found many times. The J gene is TRBJ1-2, the V gene TRBV7-8; perhaps TRBD1 as D (6 bases). V was clipped by 5 bases and J by 5 bases, with 15 bases between them. In germline, CDR1 is SGHVS, CDR2 FQNEAQ. The CDR3 covers 14 residues. In nucleotides, the CDR3 is TGTGCCAGCAGCCCCAGCTCCGGACAGTATGGCTACACCTTC. This codes for CASSPSSGQYGYTF.

The chain uses TRBV29-1 and TRBJ1-2; the match to TRBD1 covers 8 bases. The CDR3 has 16 amino acids. V was clipped by 4 bases and J by 8 bases; unmatched bases: 18. CDR1 is SQVTM, CDR2 ANQGSEA, per germline. The CDR3 loop is CSVATTGGTTVKGYTF. In DNA, the CDR3 is TGCAGCGTTGCCACCACAGGGGGTACAACCGTTAAAGGCTACACCTTC. The full variable domain, in which reference TRBV29-1 and TRBJ1-2 provide the parts outside the CDR3, is SAVISQKPSRDICQRGTSLTIQCQVDSQVTMMFWYRQQPGQSLTLIATANQGSEATYESGFVIDKFPISRPNLTFSTLTVSNMSPEDSSIYLCSVATTGGTTVKGYTFGSGTRLTVV.

This clonotype has ten or more counts. V gene TRBV10-2 combines with J gene TRBJ2-3; D gene unclear. The CDR3 length is 13 residues. V gave up 6 bases and J gave up 5 bases, with 12 bases separating them. Looked up from germline, CDR1 is WSHSY and CDR2 is SAAADI. The CDR3 loop is CASRGISGDTQYF. CDR3 nucleotide sequence: TGCGCCAGCAGGGGGATATCTGGAGATACGCAGTATTTT.

This clonotype was seen at least ten times. The V and J genes are TRBV6-2 or TRBV6-3 and TRBJ2-5; D remains ambiguous. This CDR3 spans 16 amino acids. Per germline, CDR1 MNHEY and CDR2 SVGEGT. V was cut by 3 bases and J by 1 base, with 15 bases left in between. The CDR3 is CASSYRLGGGQETQYF. The CDR3 DNA follows: TGTGCCAGCAGTTATAGGCTAGGCGGTGGCCAAGAGACCCAGTACTTC.

This clonotype has more than one count but fewer than ten. The rearrangement joins TRBV7-8 to TRBJ2-5; 11 bases fit TRBD1. This CDR3 region has 16 residues. V trimming: 6 bases; J trimming: 1 base; junction bases outside the gene matches: 7. Germline loops: CDR1 SGHVS, CDR2 FQNEAQ. The CDR3 nucleotides read TGTGCCAGCAGTGCGGGACAGGGGGTCCCCCAAGAGACCCAGTACTTC. Encoded protein: CASSAGQGVPQETQYF.

At least ten counts were recorded for this clonotype. V usage is TRBV28 and J usage is TRBJ1-4; the D gene is possibly TRBD1 (5 bases). The V end was cut by 7 bases, the J end by 3 bases, with 15 bases between. Germline V gene data show CDR1 as MDHEN and CDR2 as SYDVKM. The CDR3 consists of 15 residues. This CDR3 reads CASTPSGLANEKLFF. CDR3 bases: TGTGCCAGCACACCCTCAGGGTTGGCTAATGAAAAACTGTTTTTT.

This clonotype was found a few times. V gene TRBV29-1 combines with J gene TRBJ2-7; 11 bases are shared with TRBD1. This CDR3 has 15 residues. After removal of 0 bases from V and 4 bases from J, the junction contained 5 bases not matched to a gene. The V gene's germline CDR1 is SQVTM and CDR2 ANQGSEA. This CDR3 is CSVEDLDRGPYEQYF. The CDR3, as DNA: TGCAGCGTTGAAGACCTGGACAGGGGGCCTTACGAGCAGTACTTC.

The chain uses TRBV5-1 and TRBJ2-7; D is ambiguous. The CDR3 contains 13 residues. The germline V gene encodes CDR1 SGHRS and CDR2 YFSETQ. Trimming took off 0 bases at V and 2 bases at J, with 6 bases between the two ends. The CDR3 here is CASSLARAYEQYF. The CDR3 DNA reads as TGCGCCAGCAGCTTGGCCCGGGCCTACGAGCAGTACTTC. Drawing the rest from reference TRBV5-1 and TRBJ2-7, the complete variable domain is KAGVTQTPRYLIKTRGQQVTLSCSPISGHRSVSWYQQTPGQGLQFLFEYFSETQRNKGNFPGRFSGRQFSNSRSEMNVSTLELGDSALYLCASSLARAYEQYFGPGTRLTVT.

This clonotype was seen repeatedly, ten times or more. This chain joins TRBV9 and TRBJ2-1, with D possibly matching TRBD1 (5 bases). V dropped 4 bases and J dropped 1 base, with 12 bases sitting between them. The CDR3 has 15 residues. The germline V gene encodes CDR1 SGDLS and CDR2 YYNGEE. The CDR3 loop is CASSPWGGSYNEQFF. The CDR3 DNA reads TGTGCCAGCAGCCCCTGGGGCGGATCCTACAATGAGCAGTTCTTC.

Sample share makes this clonotype medium-sized (0.01 to 0.1%). The chain uses TRBV28 and TRBJ2-1; a weak D match, TRBD1 (9 bases). V lost 4 bases and J lost 8, with 18 bases in between. CDR3 length equals 15 residues. Germline CDR1 reads MDHEN; CDR2 reads SYDVKM. As DNA, the CDR3 is TGTGCCAGCAGTTCGGGGGGGACAGGGTTGTATGAGCAGTTCTTC. This sequence encodes CASSSGGTGLYEQFF.

As for this clonotype: A read error is the likely source, as a far larger clone sits one nucleotide away. The gene calls are TRBV28 and TRBJ2-4; D gene unclear. Germline CDR1 MDHEN, CDR2 SYDVKM. Trimming stripped 5 bases from V and 13 bases from J, with 33 bases between. This CDR3 region has 18 residues. CDR3 in DNA: TGTGCCAGCAGTGCTCCCTCGCTTGTGGCGAGGTCCTACAATGAGCAGTACTTC. The encoded protein is CASSAPSLVARSYNEQYF.

This clonotype was counted ten times or more. V usage is TRBV6-2 or TRBV6-3 and J usage is TRBJ2-5; D not certain. CDR3 length: 14 amino acids. V was clipped by 6 bases and J by 1 base, with 12 bases between them. Germline CDR1 and CDR2: MNHEY and SVGEGT. CDR3 amino acids: CASRARYGQETQYF. CDR3 DNA: TGTGCCAGCAGGGCGCGGTATGGCCAAGAGACCCAGTACTTC.

The J gene is TRBJ2-7, the V gene TRBV10-3, with D perhaps assigned TRBD1 or TRBD2 (6 bases each). This CDR3 is 15 amino acids long. V was cut by 4 bases and J by 2 bases, with 15 bases left in between. The germline CDR1 and CDR2 sequences are ENHRY and SYGVKD. Written as DNA, the CDR3 is TGTGCCATCAGTGGGGGGGCGCGCCGAACCTACGAGCAGTACTTC. It is translated as CAISGGARRTYEQYF.

This clonotype was observed many times. V and J are TRBV7-9 and TRBJ2-5, with D hard to call. The CDR3 sequence is 12 residues long. CDR1 SEHNR and CDR2 FQNEAQ come from the germline V gene (reference sequence). The V end lost 1 base, the J end lost 5 bases, and 5 bases lay between the germline ends. This chain's CDR3 is CASSLGAETQYF. For the CDR3, the DNA is TGTGCCAGCAGCTTAGGAGCGGAGACCCAGTACTTC.